This TCR beta chain was observed in a study of cytomegalovirus exposure and HLA in healthy donors. Study-wide findings and caveats: An analysis done earlier found most TCR beta V segments productive about 90% or about 30% of the time. The dataset shows that most TCR sequences were rare, while some public TCRs occurred in many donors. 150 or so TCR beta chains were listed as cytomegalovirus-associated.

The PCR had 60 Vbeta and 13 Jbeta primers. Some clones are missing from TCRdb's copy, which holds only in-frame ones; the method was immunoSEQ multiplex PCR. The sample includes over 70,000 clones, over 75% of them seen just once. Details on this clone: Antigen unknown.

V was cut by 4 bases and J by 0 bases, with 4 bases left in between. The CDR3 spans 12 residues. Germline V gene data show CDR1 as SQVTM and CDR2 as ANQGSEA. The rearrangement links TRBV29-1 to TRBJ2-1; D is ambiguous. The sequencing input was PBMCs. This clonotype originated in a male donor in good health and CMV-seropositive. CDR3 DNA sequence: TGCAGCGTTGGTAGCTCCTACAATGAGCAGTTCTTC. Encoded protein: CSVGSSYNEQFF.